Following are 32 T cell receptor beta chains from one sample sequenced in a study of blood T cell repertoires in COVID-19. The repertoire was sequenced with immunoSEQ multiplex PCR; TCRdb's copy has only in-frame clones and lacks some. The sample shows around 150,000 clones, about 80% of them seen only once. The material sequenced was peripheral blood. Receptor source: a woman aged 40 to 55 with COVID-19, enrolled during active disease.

The CDR3 bases are TGCGCCAGCACCTTAATACAGGGGGCGAACACCGGGGAGCTGTTTTTT. Translated, it gives CASTLIQGANTGELFF. The chain combines TRBV5-1 with TRBJ2-2; 8 bases align to TRBD1. The trim removed 6 bases at V and 0 bases at J, leaving 7 bases unmatched. This CDR3 is 16 amino acids long. CDR1 SGHRS and CDR2 YFSETQ come from the germline V gene.

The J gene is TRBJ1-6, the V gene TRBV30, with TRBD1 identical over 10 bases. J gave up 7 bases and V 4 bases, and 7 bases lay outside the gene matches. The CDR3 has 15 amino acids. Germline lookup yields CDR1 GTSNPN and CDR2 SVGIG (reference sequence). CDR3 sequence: CAWILGTGVNSPLHF. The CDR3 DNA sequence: TGTGCCTGGATCCTTGGGACAGGGGTAAATTCACCCCTCCACTTT.

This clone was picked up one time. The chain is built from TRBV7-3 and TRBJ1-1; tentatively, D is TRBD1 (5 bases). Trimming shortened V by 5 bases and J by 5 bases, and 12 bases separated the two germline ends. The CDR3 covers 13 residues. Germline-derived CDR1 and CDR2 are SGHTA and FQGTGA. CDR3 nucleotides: TGTGCCAGCAGCAAGAGGGGAGGGACTGAAGCTTTCTTT. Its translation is CASSKRGGTEAFF. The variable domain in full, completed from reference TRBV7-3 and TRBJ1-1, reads GAGVSQTPSNKVTEKGKYVELRCDPISGHTALYWYRQSLGQGPEFLIYFQGTGAADDSGLPNDRFFAVRPEGSVSTLKIQRTERGDSAVYLCASSKRGGTEAFFGQGTRLTVV.

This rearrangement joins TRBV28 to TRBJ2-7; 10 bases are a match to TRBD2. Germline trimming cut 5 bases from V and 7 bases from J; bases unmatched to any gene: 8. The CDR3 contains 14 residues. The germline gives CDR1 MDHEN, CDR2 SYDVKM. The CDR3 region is CASSTMGTSAEQYF. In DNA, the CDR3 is TGTGCCAGCAGTACAATGGGGACTAGCGCGGAGCAGTACTTC.

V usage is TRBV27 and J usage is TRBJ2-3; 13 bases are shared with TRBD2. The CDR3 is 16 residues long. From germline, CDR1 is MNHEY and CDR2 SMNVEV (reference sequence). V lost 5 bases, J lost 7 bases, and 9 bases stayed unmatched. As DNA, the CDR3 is TGTGCCAGCAGTCCCGGACTAGCGGGAGAAGGGTATACGCAGTATTTT. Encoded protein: CASSPGLAGEGYTQYF.

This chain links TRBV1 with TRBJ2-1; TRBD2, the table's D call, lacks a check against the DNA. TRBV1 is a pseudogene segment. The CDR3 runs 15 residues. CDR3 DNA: TGCACCAGCAGCCGGGACTATAACTCCTACAATGAGCAGTTCTTC. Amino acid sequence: CTSSRDYNSYNEQFF.

The CDR3 bases are TGTGCCGTGCAGGGGTTCATGAACACTGAAGCTTTCTTT. Translated, it gives CAVQGFMNTEAFF. V usage is TRBV25-1 and J usage is TRBJ1-1, with D maybe TRBD1 (6 bases). Germline CDR1 and CDR2: MGHDK and SYGVNS. V lost 11 bases to trimming and J lost 0 bases, with 13 bases between them. CDR3 size: 13 residues.

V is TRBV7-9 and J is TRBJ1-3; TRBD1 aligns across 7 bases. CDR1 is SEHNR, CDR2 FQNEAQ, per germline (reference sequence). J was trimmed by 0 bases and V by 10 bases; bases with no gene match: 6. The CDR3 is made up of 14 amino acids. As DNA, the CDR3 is TGTGCCACCGAGGGGGCCCCCTCTGGAAACACCATATATTTT. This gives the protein CATEGAPSGNTIYF.

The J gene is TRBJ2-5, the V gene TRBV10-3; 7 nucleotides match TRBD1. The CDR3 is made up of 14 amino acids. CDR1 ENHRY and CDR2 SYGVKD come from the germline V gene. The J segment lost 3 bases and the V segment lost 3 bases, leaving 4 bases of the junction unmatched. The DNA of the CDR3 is TGTGCCATCAGTGATCCGGGACAGAAAGAGACCCAGTACTTC. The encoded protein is CAISDPGQKETQYF.

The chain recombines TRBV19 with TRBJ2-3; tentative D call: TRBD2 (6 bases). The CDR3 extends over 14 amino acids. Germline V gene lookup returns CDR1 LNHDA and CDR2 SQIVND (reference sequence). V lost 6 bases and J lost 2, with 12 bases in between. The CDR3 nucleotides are TGTGCCAGTAGGGCGGGACCCAACACAGATACGCAGTATTTT. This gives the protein CASRAGPNTDTQYF.

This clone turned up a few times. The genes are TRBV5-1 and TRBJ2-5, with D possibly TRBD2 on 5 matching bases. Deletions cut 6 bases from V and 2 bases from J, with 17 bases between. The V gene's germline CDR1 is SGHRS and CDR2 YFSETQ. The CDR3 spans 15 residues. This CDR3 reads CASTRSGTSQETQYF. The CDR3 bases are TGCGCCAGCACCCGATCGGGTACTAGTCAAGAGACCCAGTACTTC.

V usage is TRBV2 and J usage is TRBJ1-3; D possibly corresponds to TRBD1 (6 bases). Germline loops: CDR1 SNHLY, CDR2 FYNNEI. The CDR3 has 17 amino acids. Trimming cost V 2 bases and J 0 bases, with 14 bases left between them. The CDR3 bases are TGTGCCAGCAGTGAAAATTCGGGGACACGCTCTGGAAACACCATATATTTT. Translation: CASSENSGTRSGNTIYF.

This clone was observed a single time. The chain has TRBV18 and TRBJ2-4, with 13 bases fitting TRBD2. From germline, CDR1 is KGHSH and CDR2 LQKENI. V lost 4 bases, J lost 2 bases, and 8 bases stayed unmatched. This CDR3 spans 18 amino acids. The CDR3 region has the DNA TGTGCCAGCTCACTAACTAGCGGGAGGGCCGGTTCCAAAAACATTCAGTACTTC. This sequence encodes CASSLTSGRAGSKNIQYF.

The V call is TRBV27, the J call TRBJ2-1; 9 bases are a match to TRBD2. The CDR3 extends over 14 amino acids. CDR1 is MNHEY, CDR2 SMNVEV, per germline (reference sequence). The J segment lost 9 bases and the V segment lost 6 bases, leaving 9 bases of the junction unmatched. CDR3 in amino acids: CASSHSAGGGEQFF. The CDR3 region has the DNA TGTGCCAGCAGCCATTCAGCGGGAGGAGGTGAGCAGTTCTTC.

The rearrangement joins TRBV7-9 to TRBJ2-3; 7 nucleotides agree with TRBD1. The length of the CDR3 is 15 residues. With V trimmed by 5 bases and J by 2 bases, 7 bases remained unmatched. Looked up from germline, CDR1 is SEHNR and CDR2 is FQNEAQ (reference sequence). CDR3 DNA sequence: TGTGCCAGCAGCCCTTACAGGGGTCACACAGATACGCAGTATTTT. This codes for CASSPYRGHTDTQYF.

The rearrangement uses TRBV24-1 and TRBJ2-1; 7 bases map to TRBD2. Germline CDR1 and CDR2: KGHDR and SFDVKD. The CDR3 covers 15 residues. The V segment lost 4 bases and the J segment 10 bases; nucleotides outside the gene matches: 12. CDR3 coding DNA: TGTGCCACCAGTGACTCCCGGACTAGGAGTTTCGAGCAGTTCTTC. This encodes CATSDSRTRSFEQFF.

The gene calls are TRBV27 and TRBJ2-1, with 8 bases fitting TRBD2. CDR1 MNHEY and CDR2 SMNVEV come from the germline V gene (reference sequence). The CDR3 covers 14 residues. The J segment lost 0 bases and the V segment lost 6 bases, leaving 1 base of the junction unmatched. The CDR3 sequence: CASRSGSSYNEQFF. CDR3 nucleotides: TGTGCCAGCAGAAGCGGGAGCTCCTACAATGAGCAGTTCTTC.

The CDR3 bases are TGTGCCAGCTACCCCCGGGACAGCCCGAATGAAAAACTGTTTTTT. Its protein is CASYPRDSPNEKLFF. The gene calls are TRBV21-1 and TRBJ1-4; the table calls TRBD1, which could not be checked here. TRBV21-1 is marked as a pseudogene. CDR3 size: 15 residues.

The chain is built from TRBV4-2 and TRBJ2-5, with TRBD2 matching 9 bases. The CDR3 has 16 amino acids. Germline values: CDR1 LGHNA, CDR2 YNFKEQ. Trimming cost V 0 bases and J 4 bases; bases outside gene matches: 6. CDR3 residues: CASSQDSGGRGETQYF. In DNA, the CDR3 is TGTGCCAGCAGCCAAGATAGTGGCGGGAGGGGAGAGACCCAGTACTTC.

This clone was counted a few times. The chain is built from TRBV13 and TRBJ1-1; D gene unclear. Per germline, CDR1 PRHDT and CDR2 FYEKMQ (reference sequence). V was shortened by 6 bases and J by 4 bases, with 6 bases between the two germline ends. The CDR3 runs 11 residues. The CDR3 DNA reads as TGTGCCAGCAGTCGGGGCACTGAAGCTTTCTTT. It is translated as CASSRGTEAFF. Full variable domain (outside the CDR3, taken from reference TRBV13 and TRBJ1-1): AAGVIQSPRHLIKEKRETATLKCYPIPRHDTVYWYQQGPGQDPQFLISFYEKMQSDKGSIPDRFSAQQFSDYHSELNMSSLELGDSALYFCASSRGTEAFFGQGTRLTVV.

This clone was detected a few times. CDR3 in amino acids: CASSLLTGGSLNGYTF. The CDR3 coding sequence is TGTGCCAGCAGTTTACTGACAGGGGGATCCCTTAATGGCTACACCTTC. This sequence joins TRBV2 and TRBJ1-2; 9 positions agree with TRBD1. CDR3 length equals 16 residues. Germline CDR1 SNHLY, CDR2 FYNNEI. V shed 5 bases and J 6 bases; nucleotides not matched to a gene: 13.

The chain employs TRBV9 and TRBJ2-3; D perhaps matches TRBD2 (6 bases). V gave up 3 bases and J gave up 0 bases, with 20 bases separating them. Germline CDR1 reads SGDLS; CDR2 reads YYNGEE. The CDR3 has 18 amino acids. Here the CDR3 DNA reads TGTGCCAGCAGCGGCCCCTTATCTCTAGCGTTTAGCACAGATACGCAGTATTTT. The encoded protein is CASSGPLSLAFSTDTQYF.

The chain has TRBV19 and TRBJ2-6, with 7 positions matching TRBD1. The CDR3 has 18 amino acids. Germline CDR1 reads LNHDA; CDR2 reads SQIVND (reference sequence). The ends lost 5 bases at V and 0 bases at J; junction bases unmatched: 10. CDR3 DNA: TGTGCCAGTAGTTACAGCACCGGGACAGCCTCTGGGGCCAACGTCCTGACTTTC. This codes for CASSYSTGTASGANVLTF. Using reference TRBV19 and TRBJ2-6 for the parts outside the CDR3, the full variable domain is DGGITQSPKYLFRKEGQNVTLSCEQNLNHDAMYWYRQDPGQGLRLIYYSQIVNDFQKGDIAEGYSVSREKKESFPLTVTSAQKNPTAFYLCASSYSTGTASGANVLTFGAGSRLTVL.

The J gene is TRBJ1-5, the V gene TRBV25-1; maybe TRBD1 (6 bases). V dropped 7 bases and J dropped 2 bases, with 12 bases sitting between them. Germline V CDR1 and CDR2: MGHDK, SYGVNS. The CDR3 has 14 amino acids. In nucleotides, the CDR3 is TGTGCCAGCATGTCAGGGGCAGGCAATCAGCCCCAGCATTTT. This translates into CASMSGAGNQPQHF.

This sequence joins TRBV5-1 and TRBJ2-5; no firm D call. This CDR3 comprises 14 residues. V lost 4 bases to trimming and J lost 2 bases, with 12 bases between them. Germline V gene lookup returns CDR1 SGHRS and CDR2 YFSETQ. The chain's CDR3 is CASSRQTDQETQYF. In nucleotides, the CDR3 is TGCGCCAGCAGCAGACAAACTGATCAAGAGACCCAGTACTTC. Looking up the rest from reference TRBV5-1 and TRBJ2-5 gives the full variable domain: KAGVTQTPRYLIKTRGQQVTLSCSPISGHRSVSWYQQTPGQGLQFLFEYFSETQRNKGNFPGRFSGRQFSNSRSEMNVSTLELGDSALYLCASSRQTDQETQYFGPGTRLLVL.

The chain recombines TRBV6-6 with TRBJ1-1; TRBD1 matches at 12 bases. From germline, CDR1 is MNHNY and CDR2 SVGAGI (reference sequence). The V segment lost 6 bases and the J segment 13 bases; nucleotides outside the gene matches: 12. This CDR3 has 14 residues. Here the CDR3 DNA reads TGTGCCAGCAGGAAGAATTGGGACAGGGGGCAAGGTTTCTTT. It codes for CASRKNWDRGQGFF.

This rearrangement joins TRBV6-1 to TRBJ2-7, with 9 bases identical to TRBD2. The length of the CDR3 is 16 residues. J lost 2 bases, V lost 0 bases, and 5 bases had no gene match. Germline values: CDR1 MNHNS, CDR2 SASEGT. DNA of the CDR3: TGTGCCAGCAGTGAAGCGTTACTAGCGGGTCCCTACGAGCAGTACGTC. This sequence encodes CASSEALLAGPYEQYV.

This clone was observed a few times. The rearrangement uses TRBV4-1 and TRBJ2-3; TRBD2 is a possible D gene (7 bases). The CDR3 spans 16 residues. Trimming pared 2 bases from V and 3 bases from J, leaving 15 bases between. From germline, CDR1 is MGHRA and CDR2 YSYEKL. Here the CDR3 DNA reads TGCGCCAGCAGCCAAACTTGGGGGGGCCAGACAGATACGCAGTATTTT. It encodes CASSQTWGGQTDTQYF.

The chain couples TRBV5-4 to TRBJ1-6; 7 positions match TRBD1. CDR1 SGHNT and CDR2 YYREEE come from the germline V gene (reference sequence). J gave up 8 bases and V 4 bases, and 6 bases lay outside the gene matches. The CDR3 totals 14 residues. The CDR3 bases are TGTGCCAGCAGCACTGACAGGGAGGATTCACCCCTCCACTTT. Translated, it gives CASSTDREDSPLHF.

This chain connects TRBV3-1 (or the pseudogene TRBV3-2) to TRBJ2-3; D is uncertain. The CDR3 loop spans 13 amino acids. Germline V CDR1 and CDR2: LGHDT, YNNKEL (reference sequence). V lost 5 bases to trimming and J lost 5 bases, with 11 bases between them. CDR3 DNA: TGTGCCAGCAGCTTACTACGAGGAGATACGCAGTATTTT. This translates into CASSLLRGDTQYF.

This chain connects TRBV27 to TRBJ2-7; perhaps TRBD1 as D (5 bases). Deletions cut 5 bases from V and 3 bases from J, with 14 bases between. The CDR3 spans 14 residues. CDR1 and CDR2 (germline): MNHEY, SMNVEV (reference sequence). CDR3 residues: CASSPTASFYEQYF. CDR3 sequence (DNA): TGTGCCAGCAGTCCGACAGCGTCTTTCTACGAGCAGTACTTC.

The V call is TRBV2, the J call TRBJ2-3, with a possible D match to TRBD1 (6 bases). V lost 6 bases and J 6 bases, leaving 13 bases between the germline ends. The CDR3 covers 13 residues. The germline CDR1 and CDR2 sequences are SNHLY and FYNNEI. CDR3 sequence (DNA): TGTGCCAGCAGCTTTCCGAGGGGGGATACGCAGTATTTT. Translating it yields CASSFPRGDTQYF. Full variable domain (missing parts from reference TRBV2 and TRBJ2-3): EPEVTQTPSHQVTQMGQEVILRCVPISNHLYFYWYRQILGQKVEFLVSFYNNEISEKSEIFDDQFSVERPDGSNFTLKIRSTKLEDSAMYFCASSFPRGDTQYFGPGTRLTVL.